Listed below are T cell receptor beta chains from one sample, sequenced in a study of T cell clonotyping in hematopoietic cell transplantation. Measured with immunoSEQ multiplex PCR; TCRdb has only the in-frame clones, and not every one. The top ten hold almost 9.5% of the sample, which has about 16,000 clones, around 70% seen once. Material for sequencing was peripheral blood mononuclear cells. Receptors originate from a woman aged 55-69 years in good health. Some clones in this sample may be carry-over from other donors' samples. Each CDR3 is given with its conserved first and last residue. The order of the fields is CDR3 DNA, CDR3 protein, clone size, J gene, V gene, D gene. A D gene is named only where the DNA matches it firmly. Not every row has a clone size; where given, it reads once, few, many or a size class.

CDR3nt: TGTGCCAGCAGCCCCGAATCGGGACTCTTCTCCTACAATGAGCAGTTCTTC
CDR3aa: CASSPESGLFSYNEQFF
abundance: NA
j_gene: TRBJ2-1
v_gene: TRBV11-2
d_gene: NA

CDR3nt: TGTGCCTGGAGTAATCCGGGAGGAGGTGAAAAACTGTTTTTT
CDR3aa: CAWSNPGGGEKLFF
abundance: once
j_gene: TRBJ1-4
v_gene: TRBV30
d_gene: NA

CDR3nt: TGTGCCATCAGTGAGGGGGCCAGAAGCTCCTCCTCAGAGACCCAGTACTTC
CDR3aa: CAISEGARSSSSETQYF
abundance: NA
j_gene: TRBJ2-5
v_gene: TRBV10-3
d_gene: NA

CDR3nt: TGTGCCCTACGCGCTGGGGGCAGAACAGATACGCAGTATTTT
CDR3aa: CALRAGGRTDTQYF
abundance: NA
j_gene: TRBJ2-3
v_gene: TRBV6-6
d_gene: NA

CDR3nt: TGTGCCAGCATGGATCCAGGCCTCACCCAGTACTTC
CDR3aa: CASMDPGLTQYF
abundance: NA
j_gene: TRBJ2-5
v_gene: TRBV5-4
d_gene: NA

CDR3nt: TGCGCCAGCAGCCAAGATTGGGGCAGTACGGGGAACACTGAAGCTTTCTTT
CDR3aa: CASSQDWGSTGNTEAFF
abundance: NA
j_gene: TRBJ1-1
v_gene: TRBV4-3
d_gene: NA

CDR3nt: TGTGCCAGCAGAGATACAGGTTCCTATGGCTACACCTTC
CDR3aa: CASRDTGSYGYTF
abundance: NA
j_gene: TRBJ1-2
v_gene: TRBV6-6
d_gene: NA

CDR3nt: TGTGCCAGCAGAGGACTAGCAGGGGGCGAAAATACGCAGTATTTT
CDR3aa: CASRGLAGGENTQYF
abundance: NA
j_gene: TRBJ2-3
v_gene: TRBV27
d_gene: NA

CDR3nt: TGTGCCAGCAGTCCCCGAAGGGAGCAGTTCTTC
CDR3aa: CASSPRREQFF
abundance: NA
j_gene: TRBJ2-1
v_gene: TRBV28
d_gene: NA

CDR3nt: TGCAGCGCATCGACTAGCGGGTCCTACAATGAGCAGTTCTTC
CDR3aa: CSASTSGSYNEQFF
abundance: NA
j_gene: TRBJ2-1
v_gene: TRBV29-1
d_gene: TRBD2

CDR3nt: TGTGCCAGCAGCTTAGAACGTGTAGAGACCCAGTACTTC
CDR3aa: CASSLERVETQYF
abundance: NA
j_gene: TRBJ2-5
v_gene: TRBV7-2
d_gene: NA

CDR3nt: TGCGCCAGCAGCCGGCGGGGCAATCAGCCCCAGCATTTT
CDR3aa: CASSRRGNQPQHF
abundance: NA
j_gene: TRBJ1-5
v_gene: TRBV4-1
d_gene: NA

CDR3nt: TGTGCCAGCACCCTTCGTAATCAGCCCCAGCATTTT
CDR3aa: CASTLRNQPQHF
abundance: few
j_gene: TRBJ1-5
v_gene: TRBV5-8
d_gene: NA

CDR3nt: TGTGCCAGCAGACCCAGGGGGTTGGACGAAGCTTTCTTT
CDR3aa: CASRPRGLDEAFF
abundance: NA
j_gene: TRBJ1-1
v_gene: TRBV5-8
d_gene: TRBD1

CDR3nt: TGTGCCAGCAGCGAACTAGCGACTTACAATGAGCAGTTCTTC
CDR3aa: CASSELATYNEQFF
abundance: NA
j_gene: TRBJ2-1
v_gene: TRBV9
d_gene: TRBD2

CDR3nt: TGTGCCACGTTATATCGGGACACGTCTTTCGGGGAGCTGTTTTTT
CDR3aa: CATLYRDTSFGELFF
abundance: NA
j_gene: TRBJ2-2
v_gene: TRBV28
d_gene: NA

CDR3nt: TGTGCCAGCAGCGGTATCTCTGGGGCCAACGTCCTGACTTTC
CDR3aa: CASSGISGANVLTF
abundance: NA
j_gene: TRBJ2-6
v_gene: TRBV2
d_gene: NA

CDR3nt: TGCGCCAGCAGCCAAGATATGACGGGTGTGAACACTGAAGCTTTCTTT
CDR3aa: CASSQDMTGVNTEAFF
abundance: few
j_gene: TRBJ1-1
v_gene: TRBV4-3
d_gene: NA

CDR3nt: TGTGCCAGCAGCAAAGCGGGACTAGCGGGTTCCAATTCCTACGAGCAGTACTTC
CDR3aa: CASSKAGLAGSNSYEQYF
abundance: NA
j_gene: TRBJ2-7
v_gene: TRBV21-1
d_gene: NA

CDR3nt: TGTGCCAGCAGCTCCGGGACTACCTACAATGAGCAGTTCTTC
CDR3aa: CASSSGTTYNEQFF
abundance: NA
j_gene: TRBJ2-1
v_gene: TRBV5-6
d_gene: TRBD2

CDR3nt: TGTGCCAGTAGTACACTAGCGGACCCAGAGACCCAGTACTTC
CDR3aa: CASSTLADPETQYF
abundance: NA
j_gene: TRBJ2-5
v_gene: TRBV19
d_gene: TRBD2

CDR3nt: TGCGCCAGCAGCCAATTCTTCCCAGGGCCCCTTGAAGCTTTCTTT
CDR3aa: CASSQFFPGPLEAFF
abundance: NA
j_gene: TRBJ1-1
v_gene: TRBV4-1
d_gene: NA

CDR3nt: TGCGCCAGCAGCCAAGATCTGGGACTAGCCGGGGAGACCCAGTACTTC
CDR3aa: CASSQDLGLAGETQYF
abundance: few
j_gene: TRBJ2-5
v_gene: TRBV4-3
d_gene: TRBD2

CDR3nt: TGTGCCAGCCCGGGAGAGGTTGCCTATGGCTACACCTTC
CDR3aa: CASPGEVAYGYTF
abundance: NA
j_gene: TRBJ1-2
v_gene: TRBV6-1
d_gene: NA

CDR3nt: TGTGCCAGCAGCAAAGCGCCGACCGGTCGAAAGCAGTACTTC
CDR3aa: CASSKAPTGRKQYF
abundance: NA
j_gene: TRBJ2-7
v_gene: TRBV21-1
d_gene: NA

CDR3nt: TGTGCCAGCAGCGCACTGGGACAGGGGCCCTACGAGCAGTACTTC
CDR3aa: CASSALGQGPYEQYF
abundance: NA
j_gene: TRBJ2-7
v_gene: TRBV9
d_gene: TRBD1

CDR3nt: TGTGCCAGCAGTTCCTCCCGGGAGCAATACGAGCAGTACTTC
CDR3aa: CASSSSREQYEQYF
abundance: NA
j_gene: TRBJ2-7
v_gene: TRBV27
d_gene: NA

CDR3nt: TGTGCCAGCATGGGGGGGCCGGGGTTTTTTCGGCAGTACTTC
CDR3aa: CASMGGPGFFRQYF
abundance: NA
j_gene: TRBJ2-7
v_gene: TRBV25-1
d_gene: NA

CDR3nt: TGTGCCAGCAGCTCGGGCCCAACAGAGCTGTTTTTT
CDR3aa: CASSSGPTELFF
abundance: NA
j_gene: TRBJ2-2
v_gene: TRBV7-2
d_gene: NA

CDR3nt: TGTGCCAGCAGTGATGGGGCTTCGAATGAGCAGTTCTTC
CDR3aa: CASSDGASNEQFF
abundance: NA
j_gene: TRBJ2-1
v_gene: TRBV2
d_gene: NA

CDR3nt: TGTGGGACCCGGGAGGCATGGAACACCGGGGAGCTGTTTTTT
CDR3aa: CGTREAWNTGELFF
abundance: NA
j_gene: TRBJ2-2
v_gene: TRBV21-1
d_gene: NA

CDR3nt: TGTGCCAGCTCACCGCCAGATGACGCCACCGGGGAGCTGTTTTTT
CDR3aa: CASSPPDDATGELFF
abundance: NA
j_gene: TRBJ2-2
v_gene: TRBV18
d_gene: NA

CDR3nt: TGTGCCAGCAGCGTCGAACTAGCGGGAGCCGGGGAGCTGTTTTTT
CDR3aa: CASSVELAGAGELFF
abundance: NA
j_gene: TRBJ2-2
v_gene: TRBV9
d_gene: TRBD2

CDR3nt: TGCAGCGTTACCCCAGGACAGGGCGGCACTGAAGCTTTCTTT
CDR3aa: CSVTPGQGGTEAFF
abundance: NA
j_gene: TRBJ1-1
v_gene: TRBV29-1
d_gene: TRBD1

CDR3nt: TGTGCCAGCAGCTTATGGGCGGGGGGCGGGGTTCAGCCCCAGCATTTT
CDR3aa: CASSLWAGGGVQPQHF
abundance: NA
j_gene: TRBJ1-5
v_gene: TRBV7-8
d_gene: NA

CDR3nt: TGCGCCAGCAGCCAAGATGAGGGCAGAGCTCTCTATGGCTACACCTTC
CDR3aa: CASSQDEGRALYGYTF
abundance: NA
j_gene: TRBJ1-2
v_gene: TRBV4-1
d_gene: NA

CDR3nt: TGTGCCAGCAGCTTTGTGTCGGCCAGGGTCAAGTATGGCTACACCTTC
CDR3aa: CASSFVSARVKYGYTF
abundance: NA
j_gene: TRBJ1-2
v_gene: TRBV5-6
d_gene: NA

CDR3nt: TGTGCCAGCAGTTTTCAGGGGGCCTATGGCTACACCTTC
CDR3aa: CASSFQGAYGYTF
abundance: NA
j_gene: TRBJ1-2
v_gene: TRBV28
d_gene: TRBD1

CDR3nt: TGTGCCTGGAGTCTACGGGGGACAGGGGGAGGCTATGGCTACACCTTC
CDR3aa: CAWSLRGTGGGYGYTF
abundance: NA
j_gene: TRBJ1-2
v_gene: TRBV30
d_gene: TRBD1

CDR3nt: TGTGCCAGCAGCTTAGAACAGGGGATTACAGAGACCCAGTACTTC
CDR3aa: CASSLEQGITETQYF
abundance: few
j_gene: TRBJ2-5
v_gene: TRBV7-9
d_gene: TRBD1

CDR3nt: TGCGCCAGCAGCCAAGATTCTCTGGGACTCAAACGCGACCAAGAGACCCAGTACTTC
CDR3aa: CASSQDSLGLKRDQETQYF
abundance: NA
j_gene: TRBJ2-5
v_gene: TRBV4-1
d_gene: NA